One and the same sample provided the 9 T cell receptor beta chains below, sequenced in a study of T cells in localized non-small cell lung cancer. Data came from immunoSEQ multiplex PCR; TCRdb stores just in-frame clones and leaves some out. The sample consists of about 91,000 clones, about 91% of them appearing once. Sample: peripheral blood, taken before any cancer treatment. These TCRs come from a man aged 40 to 75 with stage I squamous cell lung carcinoma.

This chain links TRBV5-1 with TRBJ2-7; D is uncertain. The CDR3 is 13 residues long. CDR1 and CDR2 from the germline V gene are SGHRS and YFSETQ. Trimming stripped 0 bases from V and 1 base from J, with 5 bases between. The CDR3 bases are TGCGCCAGCAGCTTGGACACTTCCTACGAGCAGTACTTC. It encodes CASSLDTSYEQYF.

The rearrangement uses TRBV14 and TRBJ1-1; D ambiguous. Germline values: CDR1 SGHDN, CDR2 FVKESK. The CDR3 sequence is 13 residues long. The V gene lost 2 bases and the J gene lost 0 bases, with 4 bases spanning the gap. The CDR3 coding sequence is TGTGCCAGCAGCCAACAGATGAACACTGAAGCTTTCTTT. It is translated as CASSQQMNTEAFF.

The V call is TRBV7-9, the J call TRBJ1-5; 8 bases are a match to TRBD1. Germline trimming cut 4 bases from V and 6 bases from J; bases unmatched to any gene: 2. Germline V gene lookup returns CDR1 SEHNR and CDR2 FQNEAQ (reference sequence). This CDR3 comprises 13 residues. CDR3 residues: CASSSDRAQPQHF. CDR3 DNA: TGTGCCAGCAGCTCGGACAGGGCTCAGCCCCAGCATTTT.

The chain joins TRBV10-3 to TRBJ1-6, with a tentative D call TRBD1 (6 bases). From germline, CDR1 is ENHRY and CDR2 SYGVKD. The V gene lost 8 bases and the J gene lost 5 bases, with 10 bases spanning the gap. The CDR3 totals 13 residues. The CDR3: CAIGDTNNSPLHF. CDR3 bases: TGTGCCATCGGGGACACGAATAATTCACCCCTCCACTTT.

The chain couples TRBV5-5 to TRBJ2-7, with D hard to call. V gave up 0 bases and J gave up 5 bases, with 15 bases separating them. Germline V gives CDR1 SGHKS, CDR2 YYEKEE (reference sequence). CDR3 length: 15 residues. In nucleotides, the CDR3 is TGTGCCAGCAGCTTGGAAGGGTCACGAACAGACGAGCAGTACTTC. Its translation is CASSLEGSRTDEQYF.

The rearrangement joins TRBV14 to TRBJ2-7; 8 bases are shared with TRBD1. This CDR3 has 16 amino acids. Germline CDR1 SGHDN, CDR2 FVKESK. Unmatched junction bases numbered 10, after V lost 3 bases and J lost 3 bases. Here the CDR3 reads CASSQLGTGPFYEQYF. DNA for the CDR3: TGTGCCAGCAGCCAGCTTGGGACAGGTCCCTTCTACGAGCAGTACTTC.

J is TRBJ2-1 and V is TRBV5-1; tentative D call: TRBD1 (6 bases). The CDR3 has 18 amino acids. The germline V gene has CDR1 SGHRS and CDR2 YFSETQ. V was pared by 0 bases and J by 0 bases, with 16 bases between. Here the CDR3 DNA reads TGCGCCAGCAGCTTGGGAACAGGGTCCCCAAGCTCCTACAATGAGCAGTTCTTC. Encoded protein: CASSLGTGSPSSYNEQFF.

V is TRBV19 and J is TRBJ1-1; 7 positions agree with TRBD1. The CDR3 loop spans 14 amino acids. Germline-derived CDR1 and CDR2 are LNHDA and SQIVND (reference sequence). V was pared by 4 bases and J by 4 bases, with 6 bases of the junction left unmatched. In DNA form, the CDR3 reads TGTGCCAGTAGTACCGACAGGGCGGGCACTGAAGCTTTCTTT. It specifies CASSTDRAGTEAFF.

DNA of the CDR3: TGTGCCAGCAGCGTTGCCCTCTTACAGGGGGCGCGCGGCTACACCTTC. Amino acid sequence: CASSVALLQGARGYTF. The gene calls are TRBV9 and TRBJ1-2; 9 positions agree with TRBD1. The CDR3 has 16 residues. CDR1 SGDLS and CDR2 YYNGEE come from the germline V gene. The V and J ends lost 2 bases and 8 bases, in that order; junction bases with no gene match: 13.